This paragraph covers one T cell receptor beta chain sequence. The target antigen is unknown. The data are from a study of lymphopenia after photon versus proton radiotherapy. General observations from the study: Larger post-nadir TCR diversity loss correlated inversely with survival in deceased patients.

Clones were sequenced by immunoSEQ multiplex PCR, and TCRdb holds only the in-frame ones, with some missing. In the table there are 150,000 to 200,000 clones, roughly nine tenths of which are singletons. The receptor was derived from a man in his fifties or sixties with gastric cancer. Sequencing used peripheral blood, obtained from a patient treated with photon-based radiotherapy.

CDR3 sequence reads: CASSDSGQWNQPQHF. DNA of the CDR3: TGTGCCAGCAGTGATTCCGGACAGTGGAATCAGCCCCAGCATTTT. V is TRBV6-1 and J is TRBJ1-5, with D possibly TRBD1 on 6 matching bases. Trimming stripped 3 bases from V and 4 bases from J, with 13 bases between. The germline CDR1 and CDR2 sequences are MNHNS and SASEGT. This CDR3 comprises 15 residues.